A selection of T cell receptor beta chains follows, all from one sample in a study of T cell responses to AZD1222 COVID-19 vaccine. The table came from immunoSEQ multiplex PCR; TCRdb's copy has only in-frame clones and leaves some out. The sample holds 150,000 or so clones, 91% seen once. The sample consisted of peripheral blood, taken on day 0 of AZD1222 vaccination. The receptors here all came from an adult in good health. CDR3s include the opening cysteine and the closing phenylalanine or tryptophan. A D gene is named only where the DNA matches it firmly. Expanded clones are given a class, and other clones once, few, many or no size at all.

clone_size j_call v_call d_call cdr3_aa cdr3_nt
NA TRBJ1-1 TRBV19 NA CAISDRNTEAFF TGTGCCATCAGCGACAGGAACACTGAAGCTTTCTTT
NA TRBJ2-2 TRBV14 NA CASSQHIPEGGQTANTGELFF TGTGCCAGCAGCCAACACATCCCAGAAGGTGGGCAGACTGCGAACACCGGGGAGCTGTTTTTT
NA TRBJ2-7 TRBV29-1 NA CSVWTSSSYEQYF TGCAGCGTTTGGACATCGAGCTCCTACGAGCAGTACTTC
NA TRBJ1-6 TRBV11-2 TRBD1 CASSFGTRTGWNSPLHF TGTGCCAGCAGCTTCGGTACCCGGACAGGATGGAATTCACCCCTCCACTTT
few TRBJ1-1 TRBV19 NA CASSISGVSGTEAFF TGTGCCAGTAGTATATCTGGTGTCAGCGGCACTGAAGCTTTCTTT
NA TRBJ2-2 TRBV18 NA CASSPGGTRELFF TGTGCCAGCTCACCAGGAGGAACCAGGGAGCTGTTTTTT
NA TRBJ2-4 TRBV29-1 NA CSVEEEQLAKNIQYF TGCAGCGTTGAAGAAGAGCAGCTAGCCAAAAACATTCAGTACTTC
NA TRBJ1-2 TRBV7-2 TRBD1 CASSPLWRDRANYGYTF TGTGCCAGCAGCCCCCTCTGGAGGGACAGGGCTAACTATGGCTACACCTTC
NA TRBJ2-2 TRBV28 NA CASLWGANTGELFF TGTGCCAGCCTGTGGGGGGCGAACACCGGGGAGCTGTTTTTT
NA TRBJ2-3 TRBV11-3 NA CASSFLPISTDTQYF TGTGCCAGCAGCTTTTTACCTATCTCCACAGATACGCAGTATTTT
once TRBJ2-2 TRBV21-1 NA CASRPRPTSGRGTGELFF TGTGCCAGCAGGCCCCGCCCGACTAGCGGGAGAGGCACCGGGGAGCTGTTTTTT
NA TRBJ2-3 TRBV7-9 NA CASSLGHSTHSLTDTQYF TGTGCCAGCAGCTTAGGACACAGCACCCACTCTCTCACAGATACGCAGTATTTT
NA TRBJ1-1 TRBV6-2/TRBV6-3 NA CASGPRGNTEAFF TGTGCCAGCGGCCCCCGTGGGAACACTGAAGCTTTCTTT
NA TRBJ2-7 TRBV19 TRBD1 CASSISGRGSYEQYF TGTGCCAGTAGTATATCGGGCAGGGGGTCCTACGAGCAGTACTTC
NA TRBJ2-1 TRBV27 TRBD2 CASSLSIVPGLAGGLDEQFF TGTGCCAGCAGTTTATCGATTGTCCCCGGACTAGCGGGAGGCCTGGATGAGCAGTTCTTC
NA TRBJ1-5 TRBV9 NA CASSVNPSQGQPQHF TGTGCCAGCAGCGTAAATCCCTCCCAGGGGCAGCCCCAGCATTTT
NA TRBJ1-1 TRBV5-1 TRBD1 CASASLGPGQGEAFF TGCGCCAGCGCCTCCTTGGGCCCGGGACAGGGTGAAGCTTTCTTT
once TRBJ1-4 TRBV7-2 NA CASSLGRGVGEKLFF TGTGCCAGCAGCTTAGGGAGAGGGGTGGGCGAAAAACTGTTTTTT
once TRBJ1-1 TRBV5-1 NA CASSPGGMNTEAFF TGCGCCAGCAGCCCTGGGGGGATGAACACTGAAGCTTTCTTT
NA TRBJ1-1 TRBV21-1 NA CASSKLTGPAFF TGTGCCAGCAGCAAGCTGACAGGGCCAGCTTTCTTT
NA TRBJ2-2 TRBV3-1/TRBV3-2 TRBD2 CASSHPLAGGYTGELFF TGTGCCAGCAGCCATCCCCTAGCGGGGGGGTACACCGGGGAGCTGTTTTTT
NA TRBJ2-1 TRBV7-3 NA CASSRQEPTVSYNEQFF TGTGCCAGCAGCCGCCAGGAACCGACGGTATCCTACAATGAGCAGTTCTTC
NA TRBJ1-2 TRBV25-1 NA CASSEYLGAIDGYTF TGTGCCAGCAGTGAATACCTGGGGGCGATCGATGGCTACACCTTC
NA TRBJ1-5 TRBV19 TRBD1 CASSWDRERPQPQHF TGTGCCAGTTCCTGGGACAGGGAGAGGCCGCAGCCCCAGCATTTT
NA TRBJ1-5 TRBV5-6 NA CASSPGLYSNQPQHF TGTGCCAGCAGCCCGGGATTATATAGCAATCAGCCCCAGCATTTT
NA TRBJ2-7 TRBV2 NA CASSKDGDEQYF TGTGCCAGCAGTAAGGACGGAGACGAGCAGTACTTC
NA TRBJ1-4 TRBV23-1 NA CASSSGSRRSNEKLFF TGCGCCAGCAGTTCCGGGAGCAGGCGGTCTAATGAAAAACTGTTTTTT
NA TRBJ1-4 TRBV5-4 NA CASQQGTNEKLFF TGTGCCAGCCAACAGGGAACTAATGAAAAACTGTTTTTT
NA TRBJ1-4 TRBV19 TRBD1 CASRQGQGLGEKLFF TGTGCCAGTCGACAAGGACAGGGACTCGGGGAAAAACTGTTTTTT
NA TRBJ2-1 TRBV2 TRBD1 CASSRQGANEQFF TGTGCCAGCAGTCGACAGGGGGCAAATGAGCAGTTCTTC
NA TRBJ1-1 TRBV7-9 NA CASSRNAIGTEAFF TGTGCCAGCAGCCGTAATGCAATAGGCACTGAAGCTTTCTTT
NA TRBJ1-4 TRBV3-1/TRBV3-2 TRBD1 CASSPPRTGLEKLFF TGTGCCAGCAGCCCCCCTAGGACAGGGTTAGAAAAACTGTTTTTT
NA TRBJ2-7 TRBV27 NA CASSFFGPRGYEQYF TGTGCCAGCAGTTTTTTTGGACCTCGGGGCTACGAGCAGTACTTC
NA TRBJ1-3 TRBV18 NA CASSTTQIGGNTIYF TGTGCCAGCTCAACGACACAAATAGGAGGAAACACCATATATTTT
NA TRBJ1-6 TRBV27 TRBD1 CASSWTGLDSPLHF TGTGCCAGCAGTTGGACAGGGTTGGATTCACCCCTCCACTTT
once TRBJ2-1 TRBV5-1 NA CASSQGNNNEQFF TGCGCCAGCAGTCAGGGGAATAACAATGAGCAGTTCTTC
few TRBJ2-2 TRBV5-1 NA CASSLAVGANTGELFF TGCGCCAGCAGCTTGGCCGTGGGGGCCAACACCGGGGAGCTGTTTTTT
NA TRBJ2-1 TRBV6-2/TRBV6-3 TRBD2 CASSRTSGVYEQFF TGTGCCAGCAGTCGGACTAGCGGGGTTTATGAGCAGTTCTTC
NA TRBJ1-6 TRBV6-6 TRBD1 CASSPGTVNSPLHF TGTGCCAGCAGTCCCGGGACAGTAAATTCACCCCTCCACTTT
NA TRBJ2-5 TRBV7-9 NA CASSQLDGNMETQYF TGTGCCAGCAGCCAGCTGGACGGAAACATGGAGACCCAGTACTTC
NA TRBJ2-4 TRBV20-1 NA CSATKGNIQYF TGCAGTGCTACCAAGGGGAACATTCAGTACTTC
once TRBJ1-2 TRBV28 NA CASSLLGVGHTF TGTGCCAGCAGTTTATTAGGCGTAGGCCACACCTTC
NA TRBJ2-1 TRBV28 NA CASNDNFVGQFF TGTGCCAGCAATGACAATTTCGTAGGGCAGTTCTTC
NA TRBJ1-1 TRBV6-4 NA CASSDEGGTEAFF TGTGCCAGCAGTGACGAGGGGGGCACTGAAGCTTTCTTT
NA TRBJ2-7 TRBV9 NA CASSVEPGPYEQYF TGTGCCAGCAGCGTAGAGCCGGGTCCCTACGAGCAGTACTTC
NA TRBJ2-7 TRBV7-2 NA CASSARDGISYEQYF TGTGCCAGCAGCGCACGGGACGGAATCTCCTACGAGCAGTACTTC
NA TRBJ2-1 TRBV30 TRBD2 CAWSATGLAGPNEQFF TGTGCCTGGAGCGCCACGGGACTAGCGGGGCCCAATGAGCAGTTCTTC
once TRBJ2-3 TRBV9 NA CASSLGGVGTDTQYF TGTGCCAGCAGTTTAGGGGGGGTTGGGACAGATACGCAGTATTTT
NA TRBJ1-3 TRBV4-1 NA CASSQDGGTGNTIYF TGCGCCAGCAGCCAAGATGGGGGAACTGGAAACACCATATATTTT
NA TRBJ1-2 TRBV4-3 NA CASSALGSVPYGYTF TGCGCCAGCAGCGCTCTGGGAAGCGTCCCCTATGGCTACACCTTC
NA TRBJ1-5 TRBV19 NA CASIGSHRNQPQHF TGTGCCAGTATCGGGAGCCATCGGAATCAGCCCCAGCATTTT
NA TRBJ1-1 TRBV18 TRBD1 CASSPGQTEAFF TGTGCCAGCTCACCGGGACAGACCGAAGCTTTCTTT
NA TRBJ2-2 TRBV5-1 NA CASSLAGVTGELFF TGCGCCAGCAGCTTGGCTGGAGTCACCGGGGAGCTGTTTTTT
NA TRBJ2-3 TRBV5-6 TRBD2 CASSIGLVPATDTQYF TGTGCCAGCAGCATCGGACTAGTCCCCGCCACAGATACGCAGTATTTT